Each of the 27 T cell receptor beta chains below was sequenced from the same sample in a study of cytomegalovirus exposure and HLA in healthy donors. Vbeta (60) and Jbeta (13) primers were used in the PCR. Clones were read by immunoSEQ multiplex PCR, and TCRdb kept only the in-frame ones, dropping some. The sample contains some 100,000 clones, about 80% of which appear only once. The source material was PBMCs. The receptors here all came from a female donor in good health and CMV-seropositive.

This sequence joins TRBV11-2 and TRBJ2-7, with TRBD1 identical over 7 bases. J was trimmed by 5 bases and V by 3 bases; bases with no gene match: 7. The CDR3 totals 14 residues. Germline assignment: CDR1 SGHAT and CDR2 FQNNGV. The CDR3 here is CASSFQGGLDEQYF. DNA for the CDR3: TGTGCCAGCAGCTTCCAAGGGGGCTTAGACGAGCAGTACTTC.

The chain has TRBV7-2 and TRBJ2-5; D call uncertain. Germline V gene sequence: CDR1 SGHTA, CDR2 FQGNSA. With 4 bases removed from V and 1 base from J, the gap between germline ends came to 13 bases. The length of the CDR3 is 15 residues. The CDR3 protein is CASSSQVQSQETQYF. For the CDR3, the DNA is TGTGCCAGCAGCTCCCAGGTACAGAGCCAAGAGACCCAGTACTTC.

The chain couples TRBV5-1 to TRBJ1-1, with no clear D. V dropped 5 bases and J dropped 6 bases, with 14 bases sitting between them. Germline V gene lookup returns CDR1 SGHRS and CDR2 YFSETQ. The length of the CDR3 is 13 residues. The CDR3 loop reads CASRGEGTSEAFF. The CDR3 DNA reads TGCGCCAGCAGGGGAGAGGGTACGTCTGAAGCTTTCTTT.

The chain uses TRBV18 and TRBJ2-5; D perhaps matches TRBD2 (6 bases). This CDR3 is built from 13 residues. Germline V gene sequence: CDR1 KGHSH, CDR2 LQKENI. V lost 5 bases to trimming and J lost 2 bases, with 9 bases between them. This CDR3 reads CASSTTSQETQYF. The CDR3 bases are TGTGCCAGCTCAACGACTAGTCAAGAGACCCAGTACTTC.

CDR3 protein: CASSLGQGAVTEAFF. The CDR3 DNA reads as TGTGCCAGCTCACTAGGACAGGGGGCGGTCACTGAAGCTTTCTTT. V is TRBV18 and J is TRBJ1-1; 11 positions agree with TRBD1. CDR1 is KGHSH, CDR2 LQKENI, per germline. Trimming cost V 4 bases and J 4 bases; bases outside gene matches: 5. The CDR3 covers 15 residues.

The CDR3 DNA follows: TGTGCCAGCAGCGGCGGTGACACAGGACTAGCGCGGGTCGAATCTTCTGGGGAGCTGTTTTTT. Encoded protein: CASSGGDTGLARVESSGELFF. The chain couples TRBV7-6 to TRBJ2-2, with 9 bases identical to TRBD2. CDR3 length: 21 amino acids. Trimming took 5 bases from V and 8 from J; bases not matched to a gene: 27. CDR1 and CDR2 (germline): SGHVS, FNYEAQ.

This chain connects TRBV7-9 to TRBJ2-7; 11 bases agree with TRBD2. This CDR3 spans 18 amino acids. Germline-derived CDR1 and CDR2 are SEHNR and FQNEAQ (reference sequence). V shed 3 bases, J shed 0 bases, and the junction held 10 bases outside the gene matches. CDR3 sequence: CASSFGGTSGKSSYEQYF. CDR3 sequence (DNA): TGTGCCAGCAGCTTCGGGGGGACTAGCGGCAAAAGCTCCTACGAGCAGTACTTC.

This clone was observed a few times. This chain connects TRBV6-5 to TRBJ1-6; a weak D match, TRBD1 (5 bases). Looked up from germline, CDR1 is MNHEY and CDR2 is SVGAGI. The CDR3 runs to 15 residues. Trimming removed 0 bases at V and 9 bases at J, with 12 bases between. The CDR3 nucleotides are TGTGCCAGCAGTTACTCAAAGGACAACCTTTCACCCCTCCACTTT. Amino acids: CASSYSKDNLSPLHF.

The CDR3 loop is CASSRSGTGGSTNEKLFF. The DNA for the CDR3 is TGTGCCAGCAGCAGATCCGGGACAGGGGGTTCAACTAATGAAAAACTGTTTTTT. This chain joins TRBV5-5 and TRBJ1-4; 11 positions match TRBD1. The CDR3 runs to 18 residues. Germline lookup yields CDR1 SGHKS and CDR2 YYEKEE (reference sequence). V gave up 4 bases and J gave up 0 bases; unmatched junction bases: 8.

The V and J genes are TRBV5-4 and TRBJ1-2, with a weak D call TRBD1 (5 bases). Germline lookup yields CDR1 SGHNT and CDR2 YYREEE (reference sequence). V shed 0 bases and J shed 6 bases, with 12 bases lying between them. The CDR3 length is 14 residues. The DNA for the CDR3 is TGTGCCAGCAGCTTGGCCCTCAGGGAGGATGGCTACACCTTC. This codes for CASSLALREDGYTF.

The genes are TRBV19 and TRBJ1-3; 12 bases fit TRBD1. The germline V gene encodes CDR1 LNHDA and CDR2 SQIVND (reference sequence). The CDR3 length is 15 residues. Trimming removed 8 bases from V and 2 bases from J; junction bases left unmatched: 4. The DNA for the CDR3 is TGTGCCAGTTATCGGGACAGGGGGCCTGGAAACACCATATATTTT. Amino acids: CASYRDRGPGNTIYF.

This sequence joins TRBV11-2 and TRBJ2-7; D gene uncertain. From germline, CDR1 is SGHAT and CDR2 FQNNGV. This CDR3 is built from 13 residues. V was pared by 5 bases and J by 2 bases, with 10 bases between. The CDR3 nucleotides read TGTGCCAGCAGCCGGTACCACGCCTACGAGCAGTACTTC. Protein product: CASSRYHAYEQYF.

The chain recombines TRBV2 with TRBJ1-1, with TRBD1 as a possible D gene (6 bases). Trimming removed 7 bases at V and 0 bases at J, with 12 bases between. CDR1 is SNHLY, CDR2 FYNNEI, per germline. The CDR3 has 14 residues. The CDR3 sequence: CASNKQGLNTEAFF. For the CDR3, the DNA is TGTGCCAGCAATAAACAGGGATTGAACACTGAAGCTTTCTTT.

This chain joins TRBV15 and TRBJ1-4, with 7 bases that match TRBD1. J lost 5 bases, V lost 3 bases, and 6 bases had no gene match. From germline, CDR1 is LNHNV and CDR2 YYDKDF (reference sequence). CDR3 length: 15 residues. DNA for the CDR3: TGTGCCACCAGCAGTCGACAGGGAGTAAATGAAAAACTGTTTTTT. Translated, it gives CATSSRQGVNEKLFF.

This sequence joins TRBV19 and TRBJ1-2; 8 bases align to TRBD1. CDR1 is LNHDA, CDR2 SQIVND, per germline (reference sequence). The CDR3 has 15 residues. The ends lost 4 bases at V and 4 bases at J; junction bases unmatched: 8. Written as DNA, the CDR3 is TGTGCCAGTAGTACCCTGACAGGGACAGGCTATGGCTACACCTTC. Protein: CASSTLTGTGYGYTF. The full variable domain, its missing parts supplied by reference TRBV19 and TRBJ1-2, is DGGITQSPKYLFRKEGQNVTLSCEQNLNHDAMYWYRQDPGQGLRLIYYSQIVNDFQKGDIAEGYSVSREKKESFPLTVTSAQKNPTAFYLCASSTLTGTGYGYTFGSGTRLTVV.

This clone was recorded only once. The J gene is TRBJ1-4, the V gene TRBV15; D gene unclear. The CDR3 is 16 residues long. Germline CDR1 and CDR2: LNHNV and YYDKDF (reference sequence). V lost 0 bases and J 4 bases, leaving 12 bases between the germline ends. CDR3 loop: CATSRDGDQHNEKLFF. CDR3 in DNA: TGTGCCACCAGCAGAGATGGAGACCAGCATAATGAAAAACTGTTTTTT. Full variable domain (remainder filled in from reference TRBV15 and TRBJ1-4): DAMVIQNPRYQVTQFGKPVTLSCSQTLNHNVMYWYQQKSSQAPKLLFHYYDKDFNNEADTPDNFQSRRPNTSFCFLDIRSPGLGDTAMYLCATSRDGDQHNEKLFFGSGTQLSVL.

The V gene is TRBV10-2, the J gene TRBJ2-3; TRBD1 aligns across 7 bases. The CDR3 covers 15 residues. The V segment lost 4 bases and the J segment 3 bases; nucleotides outside the gene matches: 7. In germline, CDR1 is WSHSY, CDR2 SAAADI. CDR3 in amino acids: CASSGQGPRTDTQYF. The CDR3 region has the DNA TGCGCCAGCAGTGGACAGGGACCGAGGACAGATACGCAGTATTTT.

This clone was observed once. V usage is TRBV5-1 and J usage is TRBJ2-3; 13 bases are a match to TRBD2. Germline V gene lookup returns CDR1 SGHRS and CDR2 YFSETQ. Trimming removed 4 bases from V and 5 bases from J; junction bases left unmatched: 4. The length of the CDR3 is 15 residues. CDR3 nucleotide sequence: TGCGCCAGCAGCCAACTAGCGGGAGGGCGAGATACGCAGTATTTT. Residues: CASSQLAGGRDTQYF.

This chain uses TRBV7-9 with TRBJ1-1; no clear D. V lost 5 bases, J lost 4 bases, and 8 bases lay in between. This CDR3 comprises 12 residues. CDR1 and CDR2 (germline): SEHNR, FQNEAQ (reference sequence). The CDR3 loop is CASSLRTTEAFF. The CDR3 bases are TGTGCCAGCAGCCTACGCACCACTGAAGCTTTCTTT.

The chain links TRBV19 to TRBJ2-4; D not certain. The germline V and J ends were trimmed by 3 bases and 7 bases, with 16 bases remaining between them. This CDR3 contains 15 residues. The germline gives CDR1 LNHDA, CDR2 SQIVND (reference sequence). DNA for the CDR3: TGTGCCAGTAGTATGGGCAGCCAGCTTGGGAACATTCAGTACTTC. As protein: CASSMGSQLGNIQYF.

The chain recombines TRBV2 with TRBJ1-5; possibly TRBD1 for D (6 bases). Germline-derived CDR1 and CDR2 are SNHLY and FYNNEI. The V gene lost 8 bases and the J gene lost 0 bases, with 14 bases spanning the gap. This CDR3 has 15 amino acids. Here the CDR3 DNA reads TGTGCCAGCGCTGTACAGGGAAATAGCAATCAGCCCCAGCATTTT. The encoded protein is CASAVQGNSNQPQHF.

Of note for this clone: Different DNA sequences within this sample yield the same CDR3. The chain joins TRBV6-1 to TRBJ2-5; 8 nucleotides agree with TRBD2. This CDR3 region has 14 residues. V was clipped by 6 bases and J by 4 bases; unmatched bases: 7. Per germline, CDR1 MNHNS and CDR2 SASEGT. The CDR3 DNA sequence: TGTGCCAGCAGCAGACTAGCGTCTATAGAGACCCAGTACTTC. Its protein is CASSRLASIETQYF.

This sequence joins TRBV25-1 and TRBJ2-5; the D gene is possibly TRBD1 (5 bases). The CDR3 is 14 residues long. V lost 5 bases, J lost 0 bases, and 10 bases lay in between. Germline V gene sequence: CDR1 MGHDK, CDR2 SYGVNS. The CDR3 region has the DNA TGTGCCAGCAGTCCACAGGCGAACCAAGAGACCCAGTACTTC. Its protein product is CASSPQANQETQYF.

The chain is built from TRBV27 and TRBJ1-2, with TRBD1 identical over 8 bases. Trimming cost V 5 bases and J 3 bases; bases outside gene matches: 8. The CDR3 spans 15 residues. Germline V gives CDR1 MNHEY, CDR2 SMNVEV (reference sequence). This CDR3 is CASSPRAGGDYGYTF. The CDR3 DNA reads TGTGCCAGCAGTCCGAGGGCAGGGGGCGACTATGGCTACACCTTC.

This clone has a single count. The rearrangement links TRBV18 to TRBJ2-5, with D perhaps matching TRBD2 (6 bases). The germline V gene has CDR1 KGHSH and CDR2 LQKENI. CDR3 length: 14 amino acids. Trimming stripped 3 bases from V and 5 bases from J, with 13 bases between. Here the CDR3 reads CASSPPPGGETQYF. The DNA for the CDR3 is TGTGCCAGCTCACCCCCCCCCGGAGGGGAGACCCAGTACTTC.

The J gene is TRBJ2-3, the V gene TRBV7-9, with 9 nucleotides matching TRBD1. V gave up 4 bases and J gave up 1 base; unmatched junction bases: 6. In germline, CDR1 is SEHNR, CDR2 FQNEAQ (reference sequence). The CDR3 is 16 residues long. CDR3 amino acids: CASSSFRTGGTDTQYF. The CDR3 bases are TGTGCCAGCAGCTCCTTTAGGACAGGGGGCACAGATACGCAGTATTTT.

J is TRBJ1-4 and V is TRBV12-5; a possible D gene is TRBD1 (5 bases). CDR3 length: 15 amino acids. Trimming took 4 bases from V and 4 from J, leaving 13 bases between them. Germline V CDR1 and CDR2: LGHNT, FRNRAP. The CDR3 region has the DNA TGTGCTAGTGGTTCCAATTTCCAGGGTAATGAAAAACTGTTTTTT. This gives the protein CASGSNFQGNEKLFF.